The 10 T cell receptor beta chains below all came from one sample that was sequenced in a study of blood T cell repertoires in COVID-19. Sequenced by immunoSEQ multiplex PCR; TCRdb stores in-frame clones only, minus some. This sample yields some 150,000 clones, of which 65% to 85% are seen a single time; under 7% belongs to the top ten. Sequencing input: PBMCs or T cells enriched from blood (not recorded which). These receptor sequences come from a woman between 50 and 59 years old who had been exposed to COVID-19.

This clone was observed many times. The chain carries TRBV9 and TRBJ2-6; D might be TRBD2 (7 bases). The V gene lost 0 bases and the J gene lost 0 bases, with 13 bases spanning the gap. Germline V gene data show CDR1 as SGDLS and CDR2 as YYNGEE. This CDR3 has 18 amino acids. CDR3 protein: CASSVEGGAVSGANVLTF. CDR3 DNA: TGTGCCAGCAGCGTAGAGGGGGGGGCCGTCTCTGGGGCCAACGTCCTGACTTTC. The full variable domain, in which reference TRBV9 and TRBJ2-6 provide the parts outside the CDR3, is DSGVTQTPKHLITATGQRVTLRCSPRSGDLSVYWYQQSLDQGLQFLIQYYNGEERAKGNILERFSAQQFPDLHSELNLSSLELGDSALYFCASSVEGGAVSGANVLTFGAGSRLTVL.

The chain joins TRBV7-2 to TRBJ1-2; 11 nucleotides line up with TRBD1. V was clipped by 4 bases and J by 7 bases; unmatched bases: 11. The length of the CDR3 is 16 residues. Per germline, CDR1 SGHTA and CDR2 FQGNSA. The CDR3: CASSSRVGQGAGGYTF. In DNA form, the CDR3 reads TGTGCCAGCAGCTCTAGGGTCGGACAGGGGGCAGGTGGCTACACCTTC.

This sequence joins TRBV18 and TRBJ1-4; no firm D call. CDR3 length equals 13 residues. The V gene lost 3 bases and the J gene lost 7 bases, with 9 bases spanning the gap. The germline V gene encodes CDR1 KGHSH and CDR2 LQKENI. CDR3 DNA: TGTGCCAGCTCACCCCTGATTAGTGAAAAACTGTTTTTT. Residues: CASSPLISEKLFF.

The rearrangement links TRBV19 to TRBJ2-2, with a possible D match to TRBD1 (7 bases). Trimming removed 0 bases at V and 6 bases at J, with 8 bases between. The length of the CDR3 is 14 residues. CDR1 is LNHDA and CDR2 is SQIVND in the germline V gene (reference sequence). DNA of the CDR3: TGTGCCAGTAGTATAGACAGGGGGGCCGGGGAGCTGTTTTTT. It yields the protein CASSIDRGAGELFF.

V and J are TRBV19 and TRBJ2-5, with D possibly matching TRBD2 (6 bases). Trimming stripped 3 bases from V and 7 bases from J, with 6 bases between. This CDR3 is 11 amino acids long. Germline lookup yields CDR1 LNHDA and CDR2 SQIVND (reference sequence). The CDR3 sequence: CASSMGGTQYF. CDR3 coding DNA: TGTGCCAGTAGTATGGGGGGGACCCAGTACTTC.

The CDR3 loop is CATSRDAWTGTGNTIYF. DNA for the CDR3: TGTGCCACCAGCAGAGATGCCTGGACAGGGACCGGAAACACCATATATTTT. The V call is TRBV15, the J call TRBJ1-3; 8 positions agree with TRBD1. Germline V gives CDR1 LNHNV, CDR2 YYDKDF (reference sequence). The ends lost 0 bases at V and 4 bases at J; junction bases unmatched: 8. There are 17 residues in the CDR3.

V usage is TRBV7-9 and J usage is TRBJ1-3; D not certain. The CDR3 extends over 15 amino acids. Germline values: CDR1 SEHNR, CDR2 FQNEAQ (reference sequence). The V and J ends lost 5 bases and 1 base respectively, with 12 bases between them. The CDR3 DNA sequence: TGTGCCAGCAGCCCACTATCACATTCTGGAAACACCATATATTTT. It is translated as CASSPLSHSGNTIYF.

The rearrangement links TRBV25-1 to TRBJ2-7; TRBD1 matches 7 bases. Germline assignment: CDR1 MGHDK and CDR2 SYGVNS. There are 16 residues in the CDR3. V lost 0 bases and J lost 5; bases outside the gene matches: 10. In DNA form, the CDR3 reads TGTGCCAGCAGTGAATACGGGCTAGCAGGGGGACACGAGCAGTACTTC. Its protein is CASSEYGLAGGHEQYF.

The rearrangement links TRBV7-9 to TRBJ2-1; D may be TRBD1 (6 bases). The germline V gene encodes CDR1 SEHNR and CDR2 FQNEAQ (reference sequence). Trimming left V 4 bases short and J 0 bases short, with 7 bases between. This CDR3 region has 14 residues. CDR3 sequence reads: CASSSGVSYNEQFF. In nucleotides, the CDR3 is TGTGCCAGCAGCTCAGGGGTCTCCTACAATGAGCAGTTCTTC. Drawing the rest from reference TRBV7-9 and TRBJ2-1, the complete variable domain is DTGVSQNPRHKITKRGQNVTFRCDPISEHNRLYWYRQTLGQGPEFLTYFQNEAQLEKSRLLSDRFSAERPKGSFSTLEIQRTEQGDSAMYLCASSSGVSYNEQFFGPGTRLTVL.

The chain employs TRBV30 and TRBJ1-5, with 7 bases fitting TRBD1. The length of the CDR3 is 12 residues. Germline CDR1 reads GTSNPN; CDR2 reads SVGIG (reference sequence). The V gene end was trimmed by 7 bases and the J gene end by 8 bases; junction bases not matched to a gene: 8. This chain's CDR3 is CASSTGIKPQHF. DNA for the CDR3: TGTGCCTCCTCGACAGGGATCAAGCCCCAGCATTTT.